This T cell receptor beta chain derives from a study of long-term antiretroviral therapy in people with HIV. Study-wide results and caveats: Diversity remained lower than transplant donor controls, even though it increased after ART. Versus controls, repertoires in people with HIV had narrower CDR3 length ranges. Adherence to ART, viral resistance and therapy changes lacked any data.

Between the trimmed V and J ends, which lost 4 bases and 1 base, there was a span of 7 bases. The CDR3 spans 13 residues. CDR1 and CDR2 (germline): MNHNS, SASEGT. immunoSEQ v3.0 was run at survey level. Sequenced by immunoSEQ multiplex PCR; TCRdb stores in-frame clones only, minus some. The data contain about 18,000 clones, approximately 78% of them seen just once; the ten biggest clones take up almost 8%. On this clone: No antigen is known for it.

This rearrangement joins TRBV6-1 to TRBJ1-2; D possibly corresponds to TRBD1 (5 bases). The specimen comprised unsorted PBMCs, sampled at the start of antiretroviral therapy, before treatment. This sequence was found in a woman in her forties with HIV. The chain's CDR3 is CASSGQLNYGYTF. The CDR3 DNA sequence: TGTGCCAGCAGTGGACAGCTTAACTATGGCTACACCTTC.